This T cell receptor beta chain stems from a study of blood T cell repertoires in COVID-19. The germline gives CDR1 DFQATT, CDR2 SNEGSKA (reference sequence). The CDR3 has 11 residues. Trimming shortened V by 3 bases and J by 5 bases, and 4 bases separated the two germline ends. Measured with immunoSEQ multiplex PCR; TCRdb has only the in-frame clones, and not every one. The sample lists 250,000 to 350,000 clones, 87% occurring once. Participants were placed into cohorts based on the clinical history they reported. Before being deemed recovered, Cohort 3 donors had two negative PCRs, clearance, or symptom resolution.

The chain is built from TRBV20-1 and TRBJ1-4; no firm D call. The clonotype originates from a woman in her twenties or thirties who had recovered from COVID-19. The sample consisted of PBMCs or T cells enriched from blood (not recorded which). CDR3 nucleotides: TGCAGTGCTAGCCAGAATGAAAAACTGTTTTTT. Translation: CSASQNEKLFF.